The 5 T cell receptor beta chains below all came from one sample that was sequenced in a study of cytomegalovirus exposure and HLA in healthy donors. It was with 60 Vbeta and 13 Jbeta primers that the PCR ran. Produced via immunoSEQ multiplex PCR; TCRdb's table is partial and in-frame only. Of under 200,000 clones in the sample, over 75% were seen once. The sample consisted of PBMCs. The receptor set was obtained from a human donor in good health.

The CDR3 loop is CASSLRGTGAYTGELFF. The CDR3 bases are TGTGCCAGCAGCTTACGCGGGACAGGGGCCTACACCGGGGAGCTGTTTTTT. The V gene is TRBV7-2, the J gene TRBJ2-2, with 10 bases lining up with TRBD1. CDR3 size: 17 residues. Germline V gene lookup returns CDR1 SGHTA and CDR2 FQGNSA. Trimming took 2 bases from V and 3 from J; bases not matched to a gene: 6. Full variable domain (outside the CDR3, taken from reference TRBV7-2 and TRBJ2-2): GAGVSQSPSNKVTEKGKDVELRCDPISGHTALYWYRQSLGQGLEFLIYFQGNSAPDKSGLPSDRFSAERTGGSVSTLTIQRTQQEDSAVYLCASSLRGTGAYTGELFFGEGSRLTVL.

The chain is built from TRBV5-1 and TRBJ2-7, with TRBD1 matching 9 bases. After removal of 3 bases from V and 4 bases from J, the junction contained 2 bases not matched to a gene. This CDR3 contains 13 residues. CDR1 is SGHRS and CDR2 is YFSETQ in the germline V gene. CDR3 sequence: CASSSGTGYEQYF. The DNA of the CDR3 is TGCGCCAGCAGCTCCGGGACAGGGTACGAGCAGTACTTC.

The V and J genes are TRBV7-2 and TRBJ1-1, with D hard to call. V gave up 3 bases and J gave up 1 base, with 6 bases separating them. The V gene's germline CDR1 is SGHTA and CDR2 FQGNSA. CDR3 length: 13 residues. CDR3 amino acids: CASSFRGNTEAFF. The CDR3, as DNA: TGTGCCAGCAGCTTCCGAGGGAACACTGAAGCTTTCTTT. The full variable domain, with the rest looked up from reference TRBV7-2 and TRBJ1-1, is GAGVSQSPSNKVTEKGKDVELRCDPISGHTALYWYRQSLGQGLEFLIYFQGNSAPDKSGLPSDRFSAERTGGSVSTLTIQRTQQEDSAVYLCASSFRGNTEAFFGQGTRLTVV.

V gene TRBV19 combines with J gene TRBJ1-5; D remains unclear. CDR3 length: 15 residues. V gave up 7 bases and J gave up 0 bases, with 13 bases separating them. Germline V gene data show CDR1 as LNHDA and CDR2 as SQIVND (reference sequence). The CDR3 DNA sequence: TGTGCCAGTAAAGCCAATTTGGTTAGCAATCAGCCCCAGCATTTT. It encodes CASKANLVSNQPQHF.

The CDR3 reads CASSQDPGGLYEQYF. CDR3 bases: TGCGCCAGCAGCCAAGATCCCGGGGGGCTCTACGAGCAGTACTTC. The V call is TRBV4-3, the J call TRBJ2-7; TRBD2 might be the D (7 bases). This CDR3 is built from 15 residues. V shed 0 bases and J shed 3 bases, with 12 bases lying between them. Looked up from germline, CDR1 is LGHNA and CDR2 is YSLEER.